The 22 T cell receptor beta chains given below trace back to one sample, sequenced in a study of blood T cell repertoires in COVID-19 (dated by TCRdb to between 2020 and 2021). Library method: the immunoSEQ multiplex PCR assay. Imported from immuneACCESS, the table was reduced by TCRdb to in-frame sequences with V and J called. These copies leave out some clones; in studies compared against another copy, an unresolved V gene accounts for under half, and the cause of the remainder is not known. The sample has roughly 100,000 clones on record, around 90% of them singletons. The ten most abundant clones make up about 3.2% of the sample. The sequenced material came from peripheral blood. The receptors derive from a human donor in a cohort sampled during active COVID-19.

CDR3 in DNA: TGTGCCAGTAGTATAGTCAGGGGGCGTACTGAAGCTTTCTTT. It yields the protein CASSIVRGRTEAFF. The J gene is TRBJ1-1, the V gene TRBV19; 8 bases map to TRBD1. Germline V gene lookup returns CDR1 LNHDA and CDR2 SQIVND (reference sequence). V dropped 1 base and J dropped 5; count of bases not matched to a gene: 3. This CDR3 has 14 residues.

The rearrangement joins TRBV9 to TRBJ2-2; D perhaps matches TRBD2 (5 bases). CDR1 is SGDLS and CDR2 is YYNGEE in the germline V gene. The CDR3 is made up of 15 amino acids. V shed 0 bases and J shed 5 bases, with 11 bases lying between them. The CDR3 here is CASSVGTSNTGELFF. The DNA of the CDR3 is TGTGCCAGCAGCGTAGGAACTAGTAATACCGGGGAGCTGTTTTTT.

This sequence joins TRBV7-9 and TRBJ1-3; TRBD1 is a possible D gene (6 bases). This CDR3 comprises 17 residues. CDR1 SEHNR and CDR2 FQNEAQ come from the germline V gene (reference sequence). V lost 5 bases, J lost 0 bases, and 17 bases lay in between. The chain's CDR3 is CASSRQDSFASGNTIYF. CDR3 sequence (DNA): TGTGCCAGCAGCAGACAGGACAGCTTCGCCTCTGGAAACACCATATATTTT.

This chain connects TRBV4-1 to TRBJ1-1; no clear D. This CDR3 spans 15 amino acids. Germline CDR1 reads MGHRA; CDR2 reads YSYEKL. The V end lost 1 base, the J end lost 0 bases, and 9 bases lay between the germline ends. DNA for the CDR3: TGCGCCAGCAGCCAAGCGCGGGAGCTGAACACTGAAGCTTTCTTT. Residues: CASSQARELNTEAFF.

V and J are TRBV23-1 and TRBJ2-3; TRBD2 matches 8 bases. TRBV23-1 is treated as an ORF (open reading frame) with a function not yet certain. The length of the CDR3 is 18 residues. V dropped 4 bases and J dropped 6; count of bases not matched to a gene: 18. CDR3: CASSPAFGGRLHKDTQYF. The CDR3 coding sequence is TGCGCCAGCAGTCCTGCTTTTGGCGGGAGGCTCCACAAGGATACGCAGTATTTT.

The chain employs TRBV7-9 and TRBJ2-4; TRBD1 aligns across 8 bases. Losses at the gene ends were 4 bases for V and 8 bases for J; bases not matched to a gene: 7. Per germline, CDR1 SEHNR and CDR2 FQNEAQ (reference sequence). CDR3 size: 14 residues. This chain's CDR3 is CASSSRQGWDIQYF. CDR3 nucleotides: TGTGCCAGCAGCTCTCGACAGGGGTGGGACATTCAGTACTTC.

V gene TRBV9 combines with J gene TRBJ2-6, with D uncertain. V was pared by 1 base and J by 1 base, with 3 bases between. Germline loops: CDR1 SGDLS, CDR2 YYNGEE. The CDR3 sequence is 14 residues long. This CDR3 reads CASSVTSGANVLTF. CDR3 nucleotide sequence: TGTGCCAGCAGCGTAACATCTGGGGCCAACGTCCTGACTTTC.

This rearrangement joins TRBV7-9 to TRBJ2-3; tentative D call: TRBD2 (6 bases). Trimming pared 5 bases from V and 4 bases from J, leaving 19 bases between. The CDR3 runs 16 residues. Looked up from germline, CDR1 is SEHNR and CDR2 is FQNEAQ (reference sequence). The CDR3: CASSRSGMSSADTQYF. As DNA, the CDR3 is TGTGCCAGCAGCCGATCAGGGATGTCTAGCGCAGATACGCAGTATTTT.

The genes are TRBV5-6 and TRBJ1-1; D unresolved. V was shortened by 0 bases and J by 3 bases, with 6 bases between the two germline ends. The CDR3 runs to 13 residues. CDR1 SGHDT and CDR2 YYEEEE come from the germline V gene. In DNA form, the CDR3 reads TGTGCCAGCAGCTTGGGCGGGGACACTGAAGCTTTCTTT. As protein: CASSLGGDTEAFF. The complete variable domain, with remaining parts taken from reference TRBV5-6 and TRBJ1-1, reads DAGVTQSPTHLIKTRGQQVTLRCSPKSGHDTVSWYQQALGQGPQFIFQYYEEEERQRGNFPDRFSGHQFPNYSSELNVNALLLGDSALYLCASSLGGDTEAFFGQGTRLTVV.

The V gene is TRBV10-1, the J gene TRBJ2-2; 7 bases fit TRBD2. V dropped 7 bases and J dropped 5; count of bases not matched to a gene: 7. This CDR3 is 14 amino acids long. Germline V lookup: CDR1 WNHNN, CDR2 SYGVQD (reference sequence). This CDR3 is CASKASGGTGELFF. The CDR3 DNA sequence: TGCGCCAGCAAGGCGTCGGGGGGTACCGGGGAGCTGTTTTTT.

This CDR3 reads CASSGLAGGDEQFF. CDR3 sequence (DNA): TGCGCCAGCAGCGGGCTAGCGGGAGGAGATGAGCAGTTCTTC. The V gene is TRBV5-1, the J gene TRBJ2-1; 11 bases align to TRBD2. The V and J ends lost 4 bases and 8 bases, in that order; junction bases with no gene match: 5. Looked up from germline, CDR1 is SGHRS and CDR2 is YFSETQ. CDR3 size: 14 residues.

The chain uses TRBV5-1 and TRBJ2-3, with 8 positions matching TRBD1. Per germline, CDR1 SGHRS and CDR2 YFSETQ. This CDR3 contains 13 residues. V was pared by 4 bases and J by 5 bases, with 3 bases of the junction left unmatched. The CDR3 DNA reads TGCGCCAGCAGCCCGGACAGGGTAGATACGCAGTATTTT. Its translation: CASSPDRVDTQYF.

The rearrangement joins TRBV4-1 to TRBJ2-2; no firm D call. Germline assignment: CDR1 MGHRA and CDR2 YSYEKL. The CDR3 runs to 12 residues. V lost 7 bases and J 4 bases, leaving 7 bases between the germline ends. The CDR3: CASMESTGELFF. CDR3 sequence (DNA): TGCGCCAGCATGGAGTCCACCGGGGAGCTGTTTTTT.

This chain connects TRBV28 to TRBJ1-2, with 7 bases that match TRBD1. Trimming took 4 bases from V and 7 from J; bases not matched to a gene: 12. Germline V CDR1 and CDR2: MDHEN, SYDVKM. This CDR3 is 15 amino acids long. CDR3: CASSSSPGTVFGYTF. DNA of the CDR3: TGTGCCAGCAGTTCCTCACCGGGGACAGTCTTTGGCTACACCTTC.

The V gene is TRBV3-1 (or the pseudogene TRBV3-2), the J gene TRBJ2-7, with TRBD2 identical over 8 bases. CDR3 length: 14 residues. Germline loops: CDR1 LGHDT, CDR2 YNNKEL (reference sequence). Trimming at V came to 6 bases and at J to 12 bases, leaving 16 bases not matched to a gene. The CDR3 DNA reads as TGTGCCAGCAGACGTCCTGAGACTAGCGTTCGCCGGTACTTC. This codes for CASRRPETSVRRYF.

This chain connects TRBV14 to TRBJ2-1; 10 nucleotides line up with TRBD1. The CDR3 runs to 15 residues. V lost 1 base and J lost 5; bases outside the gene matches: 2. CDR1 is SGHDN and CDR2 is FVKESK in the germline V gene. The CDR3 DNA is TGTGCCAGCAGCCAAGGGACAGGGGGGCACAATGAGCAGTTCTTC. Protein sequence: CASSQGTGGHNEQFF.

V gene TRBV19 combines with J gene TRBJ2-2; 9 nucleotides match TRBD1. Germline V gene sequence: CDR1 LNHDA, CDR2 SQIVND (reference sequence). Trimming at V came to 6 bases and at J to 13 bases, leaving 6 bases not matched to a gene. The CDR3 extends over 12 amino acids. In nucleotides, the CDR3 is TGTGCCAGTAGGGACAGGGGCACTACGCTGTTTTTT. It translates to CASRDRGTTLFF.

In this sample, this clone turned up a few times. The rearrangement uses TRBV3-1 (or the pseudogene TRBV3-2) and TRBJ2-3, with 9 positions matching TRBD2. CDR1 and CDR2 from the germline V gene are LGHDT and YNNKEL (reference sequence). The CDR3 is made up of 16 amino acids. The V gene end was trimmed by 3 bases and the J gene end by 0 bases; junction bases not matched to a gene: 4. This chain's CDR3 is CASSQGTSLSTDTQYF. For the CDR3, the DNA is TGTGCCAGCAGCCAGGGGACTAGCCTAAGCACAGATACGCAGTATTTT.

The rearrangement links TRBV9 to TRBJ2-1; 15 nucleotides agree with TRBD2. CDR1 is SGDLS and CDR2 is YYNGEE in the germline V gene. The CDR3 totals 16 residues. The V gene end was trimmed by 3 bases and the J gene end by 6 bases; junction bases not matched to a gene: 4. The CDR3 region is CASSGGLAGGVNEQFF. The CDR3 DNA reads TGTGCCAGCAGCGGAGGACTAGCGGGGGGGGTCAATGAGCAGTTCTTC.

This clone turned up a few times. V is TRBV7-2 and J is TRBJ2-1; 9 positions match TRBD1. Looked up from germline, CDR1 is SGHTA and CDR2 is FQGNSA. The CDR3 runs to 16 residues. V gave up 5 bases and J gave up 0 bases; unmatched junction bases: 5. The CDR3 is CASSPHRGRSYNEQFF. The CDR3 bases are TGTGCCAGCAGCCCCCACAGGGGGCGCTCCTACAATGAGCAGTTCTTC. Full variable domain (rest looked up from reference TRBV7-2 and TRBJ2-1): GAGVSQSPSNKVTEKGKDVELRCDPISGHTALYWYRQSLGQGLEFLIYFQGNSAPDKSGLPSDRFSAERTGGSVSTLTIQRTQQEDSAVYLCASSPHRGRSYNEQFFGPGTRLTVL.

CDR3 protein: CASRKRGYEQYF. The CDR3 DNA reads TGTGCCAGCAGAAAAAGGGGGTACGAGCAGTACTTC. The J gene is TRBJ2-7, the V gene TRBV3-1 (or the pseudogene TRBV3-2); weak D call: TRBD1 (6 bases). Germline CDR1 LGHDT, CDR2 YNNKEL (reference sequence). This CDR3 comprises 12 residues. V was clipped by 6 bases and J by 4 bases, with 10 bases between them.

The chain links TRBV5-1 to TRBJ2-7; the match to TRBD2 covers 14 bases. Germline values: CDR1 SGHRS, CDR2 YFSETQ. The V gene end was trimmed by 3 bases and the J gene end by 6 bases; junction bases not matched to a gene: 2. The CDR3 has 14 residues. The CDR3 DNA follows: TGCGCCAGCAGCTGGGGACTAGCGGGAGCCGAGCAGTACTTC. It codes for CASSWGLAGAEQYF.